This TCR beta chain stems from a study of T-cell memory formation after mild COVID-19. A word on this clonotype: Its antigen is undetermined.

Per germline, CDR1 MNHEY and CDR2 SVGAGI. Trimming stripped 5 bases from V and 4 bases from J, with 17 bases between. The CDR3 sequence is 15 residues long. Study-level points and caveats: There was a balanced CD4/CD8 profile in clones contracting day 15 to 85, and later expanders leaned CD4+.

Barcoded TCR alpha and TCR beta cDNA libraries with UMIs came from 5'RACE using constant-segment primers. TCRdb processed the 5' RACE reads anew with MiXCR; each CDR3 protein has one entry. The sample records some 440,000 distinct CDR3 sequences, approximately 25% being singletons. Sequenced sample: PBMCs or a T cell subset sorted from them (not recorded which). This TCR came from an adult woman who had mild COVID-19 (a few samples of this study predate the infection). Cell type and time point are not known. This sequence joins TRBV6-5 and TRBJ1-1, with D possibly being TRBD1 (5 bases). CDR3 sequence (DNA): TGTGCCAGCAGTCTCTGGGGGGGAGTTTCCACTGAAGCTTTCTTT. Protein: CASSLWGGVSTEAFF.